This entry concerns a single T cell receptor (beta chain). It has no known antigen specificity. Per-base quality was not reported, and no clone a single base away is much larger than it. Ficoll-Paque density gradient centrifugation was used to isolate PBMCs. The sample belongs to a study of T-cell memory formation after mild COVID-19 (dated by TCRdb to about 2021). In the study overall: TCR sequence clusters from the two donors were found to be largely donor specific. Two young, previously healthy adult volunteers, one female and one male, were included in the cohort. In two donors, T-cell clones that expanded and contracted after mild COVID-19 were followed by sequencing TCRalpha and TCRbeta repertoires longitudinally. Overall study results and their limits: Contracting CD4+ clones appeared mostly in the CM and EM memory subsets, whereas CD8+ clones were enriched in EMRA. Only a couple of mild cases were covered by the study, and larger cohorts that include severe cases with pre-infection samples were considered necessary. Clones contracting from day 15 to 85 had balanced CD4/CD8 phenotypes, while a second wave expanding from day 15 to 37 was biased towards CD4+. SARS-CoV-2 specificity was not confirmed for the second-wave clones peaking on day 37. The detection of some responding clones in pre-infection memory suggests that pre-existing cross-reactive memory T cells joined the SARS-CoV-2 response.

Looking up the germline V gene yields CDR1 SGHVS and CDR2 FNYEAQ. The CDR3 starts with the cysteine, ends with the phenylalanine, and has 15 residues. The read is trimmed to its CDR3 DNA, 45 bases read in frame from base 1. The V and J ends are trimmed by 4 bases and 5 bases, leaving 14 bases between them. The data were produced on an Illumina NovaSeq 6000. Using 5'RACE with constant-segment primers, TCRalpha and TCRbeta cDNA libraries were constructed, with sample barcodes and unique molecular identifiers added in the process. RNA was extracted from every sample with Trizol reagent. Library amplification was performed in two PCR steps, and a second sample barcode and Illumina TruSeq adapters were introduced in the second step. Sequencing of the libraries was done on an Illumina NovaSeq, producing 2 x 150 bp paired-end reads. In the authors' own workflow: Reads were demultiplexed and collapsed into UMI-guided consensus sequences with migec v1.2.7. Using mixcr v2.1.11, the UMI consensuses were aligned to TRA and TRB V and J templates and assembled into clonotypes. A clonotype was counted as expanded or contracted only when both edgeR and NoisET called the clonotype significant, with the noise models trained on biological replicates. For edgeR calls, the cutoffs were a false discovery rate-adjusted p below 0.01 and a log2 fold-change threshold of 1. PCA with hierarchical clustering of max-normalized trajectories of the 1000 most abundant clonotypes was used as exploratory dynamics analysis. The CD4 or CD8 phenotype of responding clones was assigned using the separately sequenced CD4+ and CD8+ repertoires. Starting from the raw public reads, TCRdb applied fastp trimming at Q25, assembled clones with MiXCR and retained in-frame beta chains. CDR3 protein sequences are deduplicated, and each keeps its most common genes and DNA. TCRdb's processing, not the authors' own work, is the source of the V and J calls. A total of around 300,000 distinct CDR3 sequences appear in this sample, roughly 19% of them only once. Around a fifth of the sample rests with the top ten.

The rearranged segments are TRBV7-6 and TRBJ1-4, with a tentative D gene TRBD1 over 6 matching bases. The sequence was obtained from a man aged 18-30 years who had mild COVID-19 (a few samples of this study predate the infection). The sample titles of this study are shuffled in the database, so cell type and time point are left out; the donor was told from shared clones. What was sequenced was PBMCs or a T cell subset sorted from them (not recorded which). The base sequence is TGTGCCAGCAGCTCAGAGGACAGACTAAATGAAAAACTGTTTTTT. This sequence encodes CASSSEDRLNEKLFF.